The text below deals with one T cell receptor beta chain. Its target antigen remains unknown. Nothing much larger sits one base from this clone, and base qualities are not available. In total, 630 or so healthy bone marrow donors made up the cohort. All cohort members were sampled while nominally healthy, although unrecorded immune exposures were likely present. The donor was CMV seropositive and belonged to the group of a few hundred seropositive cohort members. A peripheral blood sample was provided by each donor, and peripheral blood mononuclear cells were used for TCR beta sequencing. The Qiagen DNeasy Blood Extraction Kit was used to extract genomic DNA from the blood cell samples. The data originate from a study of cytomegalovirus exposure and HLA in healthy donors (dated by TCRdb to the late 2010s). For the study in its entirety: An earlier analysis of some 500 of the donors reported about 250 Gb of sequence data and around 110 million unique TCR beta sequences from approximately 180 million T cells. An early release covering about 600 HLA-typed donors comprised about 320 gigabases of sequencing data and approximately 85 million unique TCR sequences. Of the roughly 400 genotyped donors, 75% to 85% were placed in the genetic ancestry cluster associated with self-reported Caucasian donors. The study aimed to test whether cataloging public T cell receptors could reveal signatures of past pathogen exposure. The T cell repertoires of some 670 subjects were profiled by immunosequencing and related to cytomegalovirus serostatus. In addition to the first cohort of about 650 subjects, a separate validation cohort of 120 different subjects was used. The study combined high-throughput TCR immunosequencing, statistical association of individual TCRs with disease status, and machine learning to predict cytomegalovirus infection status. To study patterns of TCR occurrence, a later analysis re-analyzed previously published TCR beta repertoires from several hundred donors and added high-resolution HLA genotyping. Rather than using new phenotypic data, the later analysis identified candidate immune exposures from TCR beta sequences and from how often those sequences occurred across donors. To decide whether each TCR beta V gene segment behaved as functional or pseudogenic, an earlier analysis of several hundred of the donors relied on high-throughput TCR beta sequencing. Donor age, sex, ethnicity and CMV serostatus were collected together with the repertoire data. A later genetic analysis took genome-wide SNP genotypes for about 55% of the 666 donors and used that subset as a discovery cohort. All discovery cohort repertoires had been generated on a single sequencing platform. Class I and class II HLA loci were covered by the typing at four-digit resolution. The number of donors typed differed by locus, with roughly 620-640 for A, B, C, DRB1 and DQB1, 522 for DQA1, approximately 580 for DPA1, and around 430 for DPB1. Roughly five DR-DQ haplotypes were treated as single units for association and clustering because of strong linkage in the cohort. Among about 370 genotyped donors of the cohort, an average of around 250,000 unique TCR beta nucleotide sequences was sequenced per donor, of which about 19% were non-productive. The study at large found these results: In a later analysis, several top co-occurrence clusters were reported to appear linked to parvovirus B19, influenza, CMV and Epstein-Barr virus. In vitro tests confirmed that a few of the cytomegalovirus-associated TCR beta chains recognize cytomegalovirus antigens. The 87-base-pair reads could not distinguish some IMGT-functional V segments, including TRBV6-2 and TRBV6-3, so those segments were excluded. While some public TCRs were present in many individuals, most TCR sequences turned up only very rarely across donors. A later analysis found that HLA-associated TCR beta chains were more clonally expanded and had lower generation probabilities than equally common non-associated chains. Immune exposure information for the cohort was limited to CMV serostatus. In a later analysis, the rate of TCR association differed among HLA loci, with DRB1 alleles having the most associated TCRs and HLA-C alleles having the fewest. Assigning TCR associations to individual alleles was difficult when HLA alleles, especially DR and DQ, strongly co-occurred. According to a later analysis, most CMV-associated TCR beta chains appeared to be HLA-restricted, and the HLA associations seemed to be driven largely by CMV exposure. The authors suggested that the approach could potentially be generalized to other disease states and immunological phenotypes. Roughly uniform sequencing depth across donors was assumed in presence/absence analyses, although this assumption may not hold. HLA typing was unavailable for some donors at each locus, so association tests used only the typed subset. Because counts were too low, about 18 rarely observed V segments, including chromosome 9 orphons, were excluded from the earlier analysis of under 650 of the donors. The sequencing pipeline was judged likely to have produced a cluster of highly shared sequence variants as a technical artifact. Specific HLA alleles were associated with some 15,000 TCR beta sequences at a false discovery rate of 0.05 in a later analysis. An association between a missense DCLRE1C variant and V-gene and J-gene trimming of TCR beta chains was found in a later genetic analysis and replicated in an independent cohort. A further reported finding was that TCR beta sequences accurately predicted the HLA-A and HLA-B alleles for most subjects in the first cohort. Only TCR beta chains were sequenced in this cohort, and the absence of alpha or paired-chain data limited detectable features. In an earlier analysis of approximately 590 of the donors, most TCR beta V segments appeared in productive rearrangements about 87% or about 30% of the time, broadly matching IMGT annotations. Compared with the approximately 670-donor mean, donors in an Asian-associated ancestry cluster had fewer N-insertions in productive TCRs, according to a later genetic analysis. The classifier was reported to diagnose cytomegalovirus status with high specificity and sensitivity in both the original cohort and the validation cohort. Correlated functional status among segregating V segments might be attributable to linkage disequilibrium, but an unknown experimental factor could not be ruled out. In the study, some 160 TCR beta chains were listed as associated with cytomegalovirus.

The junction shows trimming of 5 bases on V and 1 base on J, plus 14 bases between the germline ends. Including the terminal cysteine and phenylalanine, the CDR3 comprises 15 residues. CDR3 DNA only is kept here, 45 bases in frame from base 1. CDR1 and CDR2 are read off the germline V gene as SGHAT and FQNNGV. To prepare the library, the immunoSEQ multiplex PCR assay was applied. For the multiplex PCR, a mixture combining 60 forward primers for TCR Vbeta segments and 13 reverse primers for TCR Jbeta segments was used. The CDR3 region of rearranged TCR beta genes was amplified from genomic DNA with a multiplex PCR assay. On the Illumina HiSeq System, the amplified TCR beta libraries were sequenced as 87-base-pair reads. In the authors' own workflow: Across the 500 to 750 repertoires, a later analysis counted approximately 83 million unique TCR beta chains, around 11 million of which were shared by at least two donors. A nearest-neighbor algorithm error-corrected the raw reads and collapsed the reads into unique sequences, merging closely related sequences to remove PCR and sequencing errors. Alignment of CDR3 sequences to IMGT reference sequences was used to assign V, D and J gene segments. Each retained sequence needed at least a six-nucleotide match to both a V gene segment and a J gene segment. Rearrangements were called productive when the CDR3 lacked stop codons and stayed in frame with V and J; all others were non-productive. Following IMGT convention, CDR3 was defined as the stretch from the second conserved V-encoded cysteine to the conserved J-encoded phenylalanine. In an earlier analysis of 587 of the donors, sequences lacking an unambiguous match to a single V gene segment were excluded. An earlier analysis of 587 of the donors called V segments functional above 56.7% productive rearrangements and segregating when the between-donor standard deviation exceeded 5%. A statistical classification framework was developed to diagnose cytomegalovirus status using the catalog of TCR beta chain sequences. In a later analysis, V and J genes were assigned by comparing TCR nucleotide sequences against IMGT/GENE-DB human TR gene sequences. In a later analysis, CDR3 sequences and most-parsimonious VDJ recombination scenarios were assigned using the TCRdist pipeline. In a later analysis, every TCR beta chain was defined by the combination of its CDR3 amino acid sequence and its V-gene family, and reads without a unique V-gene family were dropped. In a later analysis, 550 to 650 highly shared, low-generation-probability nucleotide sequences were removed to address suspected cross-contamination and a sequencing artifact. In a later analysis, a clonal expansion index for each public chain was calculated from normalized within-repertoire ranks of inferred template counts. In a later analysis, generation probabilities were computed using a VDJ recombination model fitted to out-of-frame rearrangements, and the results were checked against IGoR. In a later analysis, hypergeometric tests were used to score TCR-TCR, TCR-HLA and TCR-CMV co-occurrence, with a repertoire-size bias correction applied to TCR pairs. A later analysis estimated false discovery rates by permuting HLA or CMV assignments 20 times. A later analysis grouped co-occurring TCRs with DBSCAN, adding TCRdist sequence similarity when clustering within HLA-allele-positive subsets. Repertoires with fewer than 30,000 or more than 120,000 public chains were left out of co-occurrence clustering, as were about five repertoires with anomalous nucleotide sharing. Here the immuneACCESS table is served through TCRdb, limited to in-frame sequences with V and J called. Missing clones are a known gap in these copies; in checked studies unresolved V genes cover under half, and the rest lacks a known reason. Clone size and the V and J calls come from that table; the DNA yielded D and trimming. For this sample there are 95,000 to 150,000 clones; about 80% appear just once. The ten most abundant clones make up approximately 31% of the sample.

The sequencing input was PBMCs. The V gene is TRBV11-2 and the J gene is TRBJ1-1; D gene: possibly TRBD1, on 6 matching bases. The sequence was obtained from a man aged 60-69 years in good health and CMV-seropositive. The CDR3 region: CASSQPEQGNTEAFF. The DNA is TGTGCCAGCAGCCAACCGGAACAGGGGAACACTGAAGCTTTCTTT.